A single sample gave rise to the 8 T cell receptor beta chains below, sequenced in a study of blood T cells in healthy people across ages (dated by TCRdb to the mid-2010s). Library method: 5' RACE. Sequencing was carried out with an Illumina HiSeq 2500. A second PCR of roughly 6 to 11 cycles was run with a J-beta primer mix and a sample-barcoded 5' primer. TCRdb passed the public sequencing reads through fastp at Q25 and MiXCR, retaining productive beta sequences. Rows matching on CDR3 protein sequence are summarized as one entry with the most common DNA and genes. The sample has over a million distinct CDR3 sequences on record, 40% to 45% of them singletons. The ten largest make up about 20% of the sample. The sequenced material came from blood. The receptors stem from a woman aged 55-69 years in good health.

This clonotype has just a few counts. The chain employs TRBV6-1 and TRBJ2-3; tentatively, D is TRBD1 or TRBD2 (5 bases each). This CDR3 is 14 amino acids long. V was pared by 7 bases and J by 3 bases, with 14 bases between. Germline values: CDR1 MNHNS, CDR2 SASEGT. CDR3 sequence reads: CASIQGWRTDTQYF. CDR3 nucleotides: TGTGCCAGCATCCAGGGTTGGAGGACAGATACGCAGTATTTT.

V is TRBV27 and J is TRBJ1-4, with unresolved D. The length of the CDR3 is 14 residues. Germline-derived CDR1 and CDR2 are MNHEY and SMNVEV (reference sequence). The V end was cut by 3 bases, the J end by 0 bases, with 5 bases between. The CDR3 here is CASSLFPTNEKLFF. CDR3 nucleotide sequence: TGTGCCAGCAGTTTGTTCCCAACTAATGAAAAACTGTTTTTT. Filled out from reference TRBV27 and TRBJ1-4, the complete variable domain reads EAQVTQNPRYLITVTGKKLTVTCSQNMNHEYMSWYRQDPGLGLRQIYYSMNVEVTDKGDVPEGYKVSRKEKRNFPLILESPSPNQTSLYFCASSLFPTNEKLFFGSGTQLSVL.

The J gene is TRBJ2-2, the V gene TRBV25-1; TRBD2 is a possible D gene (6 bases). The length of the CDR3 is 15 residues. V was shortened by 5 bases and J by 4 bases, with 14 bases between the two germline ends. The germline CDR1 and CDR2 sequences are MGHDK and SYGVNS. CDR3 protein: CASSPLTGVTGELFF. The DNA of the CDR3 is TGTGCCAGCAGTCCCCTCACGGGGGTCACCGGGGAGCTGTTTTTT.

A few counts support this clonotype. The chain joins TRBV24-1 to TRBJ2-3; D is unclear. V lost 2 bases and J 0 bases, leaving 5 bases between the germline ends. The CDR3 length is 14 residues. The germline V gene has CDR1 KGHDR and CDR2 SFDVKD. The CDR3 spells CATSDYGSTDTQYF. In DNA form, the CDR3 reads TGTGCCACCAGTGATTACGGGAGCACAGATACGCAGTATTTT.

This chain connects TRBV7-9 to TRBJ2-2, with 12 nucleotides matching TRBD1. Germline lookup yields CDR1 SEHNR and CDR2 FQNEAQ (reference sequence). V lost 1 base and J lost 4; bases outside the gene matches: 7. This CDR3 contains 18 residues. CDR3 bases: TGTGCCAGCAGCTTAGTCCCCGGGACAGGGGGCGTCACCGGGGAGCTGTTTTTT. It specifies CASSLVPGTGGVTGELFF.

This chain uses TRBV19 with TRBJ1-2; D gene ambiguous. V was clipped by 3 bases and J by 3 bases, with 8 bases between them. The CDR3 totals 13 residues. Germline V CDR1 and CDR2: LNHDA, SQIVND (reference sequence). The CDR3 loop is CASSIAGDYGYTF. CDR3 nucleotide sequence: TGTGCCAGTAGTATTGCGGGAGACTATGGCTACACCTTC.

This clonotype was seen once. A junction boundary mismatches the germline segment, possibly from a read error. The rearrangement links TRBV7-2 to TRBJ2-5; 9 bases fit TRBD1. The germline CDR1 and CDR2 sequences are SGHTA and FQGNSA. The CDR3 is 14 amino acids. The CDR3 region is CASRRGQGPETQYF. In DNA, the CDR3 is TGTGCCAGCAGGCGCGGACAGGGGCCAGAGACTCAGTACTTC.

The rearrangement links TRBV2 to TRBJ2-3; 7 nucleotides align to TRBD2. From germline, CDR1 is SNHLY and CDR2 FYNNEI. This CDR3 contains 13 residues. V shed 10 bases, J shed 0 bases, and the junction held 4 bases outside the gene matches. In DNA form, the CDR3 reads TGTGCCAAAGAGCGGGATAGCACAGATACGCAGTATTTT. Its translation: CAKERDSTDTQYF.